The clone carrying this T cell receptor (beta chain) has only a few counts. The V end lost 1 base, the J end lost 2 bases, and 13 bases lay between the germline ends. This CDR3 has 16 amino acids. Germline V gene lookup returns CDR1 MNHNY and CDR2 SVGAGI (reference sequence). This sample was taken from a study of blood T cells in healthy people across ages. Sample-barcoded 5' priming and a J-beta primer mix drove a second PCR of roughly 6 to 12 cycles. TCRdb analysed the 5' RACE reads with MiXCR anew, one entry per CDR3 protein. The repertoire holds about 930,000 distinct CDR3 sequences, with roughly 29% as singletons. Separately, the same data were catalogued under a study of T cells of mothers and their children.

This receptor was identified in a woman aged 35 to 49 in good health. Sequenced sample: blood. The gene calls are TRBV6-6 and TRBJ2-3; possible D gene TRBD2, 7 bases. CDR3 sequence (DNA): TGTGCCAGCAGTTACTGGGGGGGGCGAGTCACAGATACGCAGTATTTT. This codes for CASSYWGGRVTDTQYF.